This TCR beta chain was sequenced in a study of cytomegalovirus exposure and HLA in healthy donors. At the level of the study: Prior work identified under 130 million unique TCR beta sequences in roughly 190 million T cells.

This CDR3 comprises 15 residues. Germline loops: CDR1 MNHNY, CDR2 SVGAGI (reference sequence). V lost 6 bases and J lost 3, with 12 bases in between. Primers included in the PCR were 60 Vbeta and 13 Jbeta primers. Profiled with immunoSEQ multiplex PCR; TCRdb holds only in-frame clones, not every one. The table records tens of thousands of clones, roughly 72% of them present only once. Sequences were obtained from PBMCs. This sequence joins TRBV6-6 and TRBJ1-6; D uncertain. This TCR was recovered from a woman aged 40 to 50 in good health and CMV-seropositive. The CDR3: CASRANRDYNSPLHF. In nucleotides, the CDR3 is TGTGCCAGCAGGGCTAACCGGGACTATAATTCACCCCTCCACTTT.